This T cell receptor beta chain was sequenced in a study of CD8+ T cells in alopecia areata. Findings and limits, study-wide: The study found that many expanded lesional clones persisted in scalp and blood during tofacitinib.

Worth noting for this clone: Its target is not known.

As the sequencing template, cDNA was produced by extracting RNA and reverse transcribing it. Assay used: immunoSEQ multiplex PCR; TCRdb lists only in-frame clones, some missing. The sample has around 120,000 clones; less than 75% are singletons. This CDR3 contains 13 residues. Trimming stripped 3 bases from V and 3 bases from J, with 7 bases between. Germline CDR1 is SEHNR and CDR2 is FQNEAQ (reference sequence). Treatment denoted: oral pan-JAK inhibitor, 5-10 mg twice daily. The TCR was taken from a human donor with alopecia areata. The material sequenced was CD8+ T cells sorted from blood, taken at week 4, from a patient treated with tofacitinib. This chain uses TRBV7-9 with TRBJ2-3; D uncertain. Written as DNA, the CDR3 is TGTGCCAGCAGCTTCCAGTCTACAGATACGCAGTATTTT. Protein: CASSFQSTDTQYF.